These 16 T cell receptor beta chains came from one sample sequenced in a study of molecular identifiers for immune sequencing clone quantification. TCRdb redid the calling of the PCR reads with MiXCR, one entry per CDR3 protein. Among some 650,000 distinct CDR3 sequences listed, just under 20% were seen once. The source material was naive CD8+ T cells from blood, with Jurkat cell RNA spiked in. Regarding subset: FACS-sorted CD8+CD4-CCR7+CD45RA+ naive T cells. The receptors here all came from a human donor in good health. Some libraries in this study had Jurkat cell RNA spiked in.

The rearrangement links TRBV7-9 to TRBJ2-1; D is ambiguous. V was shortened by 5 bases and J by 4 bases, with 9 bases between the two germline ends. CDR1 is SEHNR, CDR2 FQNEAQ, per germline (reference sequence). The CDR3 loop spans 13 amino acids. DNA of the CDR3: TGTGCCAGCAGCCAAGGAGAGTACAATGAGCAGTTCTTC. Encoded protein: CASSQGEYNEQFF.

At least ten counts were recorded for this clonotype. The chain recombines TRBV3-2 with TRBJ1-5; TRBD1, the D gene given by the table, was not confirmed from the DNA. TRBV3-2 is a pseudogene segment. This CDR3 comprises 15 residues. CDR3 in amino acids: CASSPIGTVHQPQHF. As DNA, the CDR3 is TGTGCCAGCAGCCCTATCGGGACAGTCCATCAGCCCCAGCATTTT.

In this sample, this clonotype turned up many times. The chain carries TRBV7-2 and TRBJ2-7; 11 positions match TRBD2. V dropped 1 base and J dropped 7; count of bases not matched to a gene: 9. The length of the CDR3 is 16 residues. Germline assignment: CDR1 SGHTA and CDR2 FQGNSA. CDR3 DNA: TGTGCCAGCAGCTTAGGGGGACTAGCGGATCGTTGGGAGCAGTACTTC. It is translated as CASSLGGLADRWEQYF.

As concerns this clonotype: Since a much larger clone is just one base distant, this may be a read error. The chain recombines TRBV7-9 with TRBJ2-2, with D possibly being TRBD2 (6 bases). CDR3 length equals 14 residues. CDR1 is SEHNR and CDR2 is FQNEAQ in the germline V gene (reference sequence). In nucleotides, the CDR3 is TGTGCCAGCAGCTCTTCACGAAACACCGGGGGGCTGTTTTTT. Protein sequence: CASSSSRNTGGLFF. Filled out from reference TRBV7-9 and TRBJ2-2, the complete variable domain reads DTGVSQNPRHKITKRGQNVTFRCDPISEHNRLYWYRQTLGQGPEFLTYFQNEAQLEKSRLLSDRFSAERPKGSFSTLEIQRTEQGDSAMYLCASSSSRNTGGLFFGEGSRLTVL.

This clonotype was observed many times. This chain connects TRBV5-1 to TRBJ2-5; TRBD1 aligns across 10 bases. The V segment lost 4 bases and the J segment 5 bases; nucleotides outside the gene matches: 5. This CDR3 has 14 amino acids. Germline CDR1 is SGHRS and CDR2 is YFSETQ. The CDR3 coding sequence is TGCGCCAGCAGCCCAGACAGGGGGCATGAGACCCAGTACTTC. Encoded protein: CASSPDRGHETQYF.

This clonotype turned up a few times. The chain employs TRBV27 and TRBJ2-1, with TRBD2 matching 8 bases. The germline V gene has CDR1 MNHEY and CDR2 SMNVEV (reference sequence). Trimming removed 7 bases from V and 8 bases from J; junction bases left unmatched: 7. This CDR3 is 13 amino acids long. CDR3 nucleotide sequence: TGTGCCAGCAAACAGGGACTAGTCGATGAGCAGTTCTTC. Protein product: CASKQGLVDEQFF.

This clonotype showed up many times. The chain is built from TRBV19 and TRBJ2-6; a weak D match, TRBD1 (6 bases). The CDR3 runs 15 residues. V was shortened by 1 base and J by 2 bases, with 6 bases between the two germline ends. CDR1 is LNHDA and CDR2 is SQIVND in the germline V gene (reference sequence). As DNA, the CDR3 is TGTGCCAGTAGTATAGGGACAGCTGGGGCCAACGTCCTGACTTTC. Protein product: CASSIGTAGANVLTF.

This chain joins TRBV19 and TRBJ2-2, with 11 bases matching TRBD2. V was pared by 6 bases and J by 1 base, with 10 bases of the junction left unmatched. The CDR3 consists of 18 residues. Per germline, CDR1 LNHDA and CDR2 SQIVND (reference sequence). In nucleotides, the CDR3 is TGTGCCAGTAGGACTGAGACTAGCGGGAATTGGAACACCGGGGAGCTGTTTTTT. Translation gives CASRTETSGNWNTGELFF. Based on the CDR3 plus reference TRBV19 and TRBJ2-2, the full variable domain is DGGITQSPKYLFRKEGQNVTLSCEQNLNHDAMYWYRQDPGQGLRLIYYSQIVNDFQKGDIAEGYSVSREKKESFPLTVTSAQKNPTAFYLCASRTETSGNWNTGELFFGEGSRLTVL.

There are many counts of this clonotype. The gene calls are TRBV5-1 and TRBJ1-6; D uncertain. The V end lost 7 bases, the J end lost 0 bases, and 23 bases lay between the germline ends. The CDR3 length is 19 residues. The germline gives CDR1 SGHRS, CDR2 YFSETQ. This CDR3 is CASRDTRDTASSYNSPLHF. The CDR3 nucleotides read TGCGCCAGCCGAGACACTCGAGATACAGCAAGCTCCTATAATTCACCCCTCCACTTT.

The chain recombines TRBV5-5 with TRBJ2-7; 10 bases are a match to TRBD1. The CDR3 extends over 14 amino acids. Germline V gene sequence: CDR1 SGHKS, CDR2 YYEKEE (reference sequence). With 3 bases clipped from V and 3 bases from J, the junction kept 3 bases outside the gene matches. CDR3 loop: CASSWTGGYYEQYF. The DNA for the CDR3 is TGTGCCAGCAGCTGGACAGGGGGATACTACGAGCAGTACTTC.

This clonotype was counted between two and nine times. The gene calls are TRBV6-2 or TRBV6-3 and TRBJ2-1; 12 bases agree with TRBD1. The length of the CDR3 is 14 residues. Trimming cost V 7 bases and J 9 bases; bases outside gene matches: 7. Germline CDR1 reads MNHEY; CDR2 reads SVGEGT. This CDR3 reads CASNLGTGGTEQFF. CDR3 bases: TGTGCCAGCAACTTAGGGACAGGGGGCACTGAGCAGTTCTTC.

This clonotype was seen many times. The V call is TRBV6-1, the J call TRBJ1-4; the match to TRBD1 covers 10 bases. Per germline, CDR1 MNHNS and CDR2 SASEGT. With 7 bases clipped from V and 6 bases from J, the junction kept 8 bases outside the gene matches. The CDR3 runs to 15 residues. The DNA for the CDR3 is TGTGCCAGCATCTACTCGGGACAGGGGCATGAAAAACTGTTTTTT. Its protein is CASIYSGQGHEKLFF.

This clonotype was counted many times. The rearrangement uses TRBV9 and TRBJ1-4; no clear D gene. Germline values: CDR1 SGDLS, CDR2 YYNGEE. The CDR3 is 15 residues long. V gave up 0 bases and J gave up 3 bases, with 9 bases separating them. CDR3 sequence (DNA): TGTGCCAGCAGCGTAGCTACGAATGCTAATGAAAAACTGTTTTTT. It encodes CASSVATNANEKLFF. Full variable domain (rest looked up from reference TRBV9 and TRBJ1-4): DSGVTQTPKHLITATGQRVTLRCSPRSGDLSVYWYQQSLDQGLQFLIQYYNGEERAKGNILERFSAQQFPDLHSELNLSSLELGDSALYFCASSVATNANEKLFFGSGTQLSVL.

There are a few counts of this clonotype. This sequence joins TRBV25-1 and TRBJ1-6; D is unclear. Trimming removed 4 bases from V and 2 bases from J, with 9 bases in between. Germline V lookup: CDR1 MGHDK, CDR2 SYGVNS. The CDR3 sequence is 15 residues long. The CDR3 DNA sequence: TGTGCCAGCAGTGCGGAAGTGACCTATAATTCACCCCTCCACTTT. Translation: CASSAEVTYNSPLHF. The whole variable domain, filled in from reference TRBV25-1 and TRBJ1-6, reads EADIYQTPRYLVIGTGKKITLECSQTMGHDKMYWYQQDPGMELHLIHYSYGVNSTEKGDLSSESTVSRIRTEHFPLTLESARPSHTSQYLCASSAEVTYNSPLHFGNGTRLTVT.

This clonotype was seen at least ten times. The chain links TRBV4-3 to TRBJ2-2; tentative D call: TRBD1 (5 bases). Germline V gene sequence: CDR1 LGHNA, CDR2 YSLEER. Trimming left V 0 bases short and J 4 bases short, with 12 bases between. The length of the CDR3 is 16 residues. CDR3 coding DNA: TGCGCCAGCAGCCAAGACTTGCAGGGAATCACCGGGGAGCTGTTTTTT. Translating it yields CASSQDLQGITGELFF.

The CDR3 DNA reads as TGTGCCAGCAGCCCTACTCCAGGGGGGGGGCAGACAGATACGCAGTATTTT. This gives the protein CASSPTPGGGQTDTQYF. The chain carries TRBV12-3 or TRBV12-4 and TRBJ2-3; D tentatively fits TRBD1 or TRBD2 (7 bases each). V lost 6 bases, J lost 3 bases, and 22 bases lay in between. The CDR3 totals 17 residues.